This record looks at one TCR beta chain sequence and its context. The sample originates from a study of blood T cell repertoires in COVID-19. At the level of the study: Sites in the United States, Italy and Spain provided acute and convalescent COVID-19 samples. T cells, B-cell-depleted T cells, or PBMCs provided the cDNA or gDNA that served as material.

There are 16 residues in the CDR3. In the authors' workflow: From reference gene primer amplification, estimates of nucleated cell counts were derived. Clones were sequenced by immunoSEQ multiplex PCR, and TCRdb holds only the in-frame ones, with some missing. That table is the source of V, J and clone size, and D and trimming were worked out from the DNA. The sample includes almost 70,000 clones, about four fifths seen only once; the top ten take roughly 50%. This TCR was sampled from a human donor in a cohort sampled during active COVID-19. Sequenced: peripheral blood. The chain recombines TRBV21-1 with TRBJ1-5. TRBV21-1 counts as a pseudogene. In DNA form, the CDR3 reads TGTGCCAGCAGCAAACAAGGAGCAGATGGCAATCAGCCCCAGCATTTT. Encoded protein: CASSKQGADGNQPQHF.